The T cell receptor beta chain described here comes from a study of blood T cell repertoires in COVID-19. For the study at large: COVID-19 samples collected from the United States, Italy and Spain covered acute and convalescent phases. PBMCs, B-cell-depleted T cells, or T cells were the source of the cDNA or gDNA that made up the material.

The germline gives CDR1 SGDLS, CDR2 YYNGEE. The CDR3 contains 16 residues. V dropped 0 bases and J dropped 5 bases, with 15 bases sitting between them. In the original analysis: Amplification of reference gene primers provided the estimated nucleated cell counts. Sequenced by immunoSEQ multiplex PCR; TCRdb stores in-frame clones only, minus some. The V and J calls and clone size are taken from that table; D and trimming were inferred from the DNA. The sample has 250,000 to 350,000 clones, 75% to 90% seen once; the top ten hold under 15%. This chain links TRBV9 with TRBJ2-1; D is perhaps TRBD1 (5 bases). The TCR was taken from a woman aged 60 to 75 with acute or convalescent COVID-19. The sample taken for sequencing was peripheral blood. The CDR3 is CASSVASQGRDNEQFF. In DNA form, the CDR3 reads TGTGCCAGCAGCGTAGCCTCTCAGGGTCGGGACAATGAGCAGTTCTTC.